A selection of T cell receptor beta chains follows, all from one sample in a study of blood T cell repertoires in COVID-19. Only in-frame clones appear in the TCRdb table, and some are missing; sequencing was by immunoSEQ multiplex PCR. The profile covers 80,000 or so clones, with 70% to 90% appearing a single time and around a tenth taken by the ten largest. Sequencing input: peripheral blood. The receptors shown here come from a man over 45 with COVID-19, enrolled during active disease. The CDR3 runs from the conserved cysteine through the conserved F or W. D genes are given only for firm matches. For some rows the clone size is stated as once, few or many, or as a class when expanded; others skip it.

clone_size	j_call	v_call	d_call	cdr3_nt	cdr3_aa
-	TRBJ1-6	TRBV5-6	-	TGTGCCAGCAGCAAGACAGTAGCTACGTATAATTCACCCCTCCACTTT	CASSKTVATYNSPLHF
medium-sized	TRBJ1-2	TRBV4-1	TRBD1	TGCGCCAGCAGCCAAGTGGGGACAGGGGGCAGCGGCTACACCTTC	CASSQVGTGGSGYTF
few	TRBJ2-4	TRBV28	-	TGTGCCAGCAGTGATACAGGGCGTGGGAACATTCAGTACTTC	CASSDTGRGNIQYF
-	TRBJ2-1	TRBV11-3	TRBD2	TGTGCCAGCAGCTTAACATTAGCGGGATCGTTCAATGAGCAGTTCTTC	CASSLTLAGSFNEQFF
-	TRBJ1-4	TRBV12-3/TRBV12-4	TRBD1	TGTGCCAGCAGTTTAAACAGGGGTGAAAAACTGTTTTTT	CASSLNRGEKLFF
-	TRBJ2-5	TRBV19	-	TGTGCCAGTAGTATATCAGCACCGGGACAAGAGACCCAGTACTTC	CASSISAPGQETQYF
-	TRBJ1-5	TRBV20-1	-	TGCAGTGCTAGTGGGACAACGGGCGCGGATCAGCCCCAGCATTTT	CSASGTTGADQPQHF
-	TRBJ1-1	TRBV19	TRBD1	TGTGCCAGTCAACGACAGGGAATCACTGAAGCTTTCTTT	CASQRQGITEAFF
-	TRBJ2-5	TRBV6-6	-	TGTGCCAGCAGCCGACAGATCAGGGAGACCCAGTACTTC	CASSRQIRETQYF
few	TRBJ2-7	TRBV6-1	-	TGTGCCAGCAGTGAGAAGGAGGAAAGCTCCTACGAGCAGTACTTC	CASSEKEESSYEQYF
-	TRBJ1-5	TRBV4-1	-	TGCGCCAGCAGCCAAGTCTTCGGGGTGGGCCAGCCCCAGCATTTT	CASSQVFGVGQPQHF
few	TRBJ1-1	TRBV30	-	TGTGCCTGGAGTGTAATGGTCAGGAACACTGAAGCTTTCTTT	CAWSVMVRNTEAFF
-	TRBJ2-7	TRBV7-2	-	TGTGCCAGCAGCTCGTACTACGAGCAGTACTTC	CASSSYYEQYF
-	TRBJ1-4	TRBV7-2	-	TGTGCCAGCAGCCCCGGCGGGGGCGGTGAAAAACTGTTTTTT	CASSPGGGGEKLFF
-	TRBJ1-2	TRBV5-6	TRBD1	TGTGCCAGCAGCCCTAGGGGGCAGGATGGCTACACCTTC	CASSPRGQDGYTF
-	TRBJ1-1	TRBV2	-	TGTGCCAGCAGTCCAAGGGGCGGGGTAACTGAAGCTTTCTTT	CASSPRGGVTEAFF
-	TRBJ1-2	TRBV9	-	TGTGCCAGCACCACCGGGGGGGATGACTATGGCTACACCTTC	CASTTGGDDYGYTF
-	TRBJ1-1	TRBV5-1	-	TGCGCCAGCAGCTTGCAGGCCTCGAACACTGAAGCTTTCTTT	CASSLQASNTEAFF
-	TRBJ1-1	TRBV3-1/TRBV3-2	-	TGTGCCAGCAGCTCTTCCGGGATTTCGGGGACTGAAGCTTTCTTT	CASSSSGISGTEAFF
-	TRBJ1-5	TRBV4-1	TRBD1	TGCGCCAGCAGCCAAGGCGTTAGTTCCTCCAGGGGGCAGGAACAGCCCCAGCATTTT	CASSQGVSSSRGQEQPQHF
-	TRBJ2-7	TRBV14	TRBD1	TGTGCCAGCAGCCAAGATCGGCTTGTGACAGGGGACGAGCAGTACTTC	CASSQDRLVTGDEQYF
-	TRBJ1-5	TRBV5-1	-	TGCGCCAGCAGCTTACAGGGCAATCAGCCCCAGCATTTT	CASSLQGNQPQHF
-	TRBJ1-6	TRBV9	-	TGTGCCAGCAGCCCCATGGCCAACTCCTATAATTCACCCCTCCACTTT	CASSPMANSYNSPLHF
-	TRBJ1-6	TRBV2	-	TGTGCCAGCAGTGTGGTTCCGGACAGTAACCTCCACTTT	CASSVVPDSNLHF
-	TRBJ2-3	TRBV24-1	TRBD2	TGTGCCACCAGTGCGTCGGCTAGCGGGAGAAGGCGCCCAGATACGCAGTATTTT	CATSASASGRRRPDTQYF
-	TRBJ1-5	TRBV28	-	TGTGCCAGCACCATACAGAGGGGGAATCAGCCCCAGCATTTT	CASTIQRGNQPQHF
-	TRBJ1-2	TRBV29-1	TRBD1	TGCAGCGTTCTTCCGGGACAGGCTTTTAACTATGGCTACACCTTC	CSVLPGQAFNYGYTF
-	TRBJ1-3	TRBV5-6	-	TGTGCCAGCAGCTCCGCAGGGTCCTCTGGAAACACCATATATTTT	CASSSAGSSGNTIYF
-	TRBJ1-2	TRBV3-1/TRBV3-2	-	TGTGCCAGCAGCCAGTTGGGCCGTGGGGGCTACACCTTC	CASSQLGRGGYTF
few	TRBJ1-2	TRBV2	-	TGTGCCAGCAGTGCGCTGGACAGCCGACTGAATGGCTACACCTTC	CASSALDSRLNGYTF
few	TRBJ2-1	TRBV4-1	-	TGCGCCAGCAGCCAAGATCCAGTAGCGATCTACAATGAGCAGTTCTTC	CASSQDPVAIYNEQFF
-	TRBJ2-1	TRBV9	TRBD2	TGTGCCAGCAGCGTAGGGCTAGCGGGAGTTAACAATGAGCAGTTCTTC	CASSVGLAGVNNEQFF
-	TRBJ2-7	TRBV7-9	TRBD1	TGTGCCAGCAGCTCCCTGGACAGGGGCGACGAGCAGTACTTC	CASSSLDRGDEQYF
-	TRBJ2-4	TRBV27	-	TGTGCCAGCAGGCCCGGAGGTACAGCCAAAAACATTCAGTACTTC	CASRPGGTAKNIQYF
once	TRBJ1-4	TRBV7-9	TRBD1	TGTGCCAGCAGCCCGCGGGACAGGGTGGAAAAACTGTTTTTT	CASSPRDRVEKLFF
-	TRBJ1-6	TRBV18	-	TGTGCCAGCTCACCAGGGCGGACAGACAATTCACCCCTCCACTTT	CASSPGRTDNSPLHF
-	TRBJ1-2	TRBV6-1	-	TGTGCCAGCAGTGAGGCGGGAGCTAACTATGGCTACACCTTC	CASSEAGANYGYTF
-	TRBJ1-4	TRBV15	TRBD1	TGTGCCACCAGCAGGGGACAGGGTAATGAAAAACTGTTTTTT	CATSRGQGNEKLFF
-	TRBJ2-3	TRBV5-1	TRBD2	TGCGCCAGCAGTAATTCAAGACTAGCGGGAGGGCTCGGCACAGATACGCAGTATTTT	CASSNSRLAGGLGTDTQYF
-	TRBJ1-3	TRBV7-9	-	TGTGCCAGCAGCTTAGGGACAGTCTCTGGAAACACCATATATTTT	CASSLGTVSGNTIYF
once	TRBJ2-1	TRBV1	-	TGCACCAGCAGCCGGGCCGGGACTAGCGGATCTACCCCGTACAATGAGCAGTTCTTC	CTSSRAGTSGSTPYNEQFF
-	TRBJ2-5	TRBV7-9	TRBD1	TGTGCCAGCAGCCGTGGACAGGGTGGAGAGACCCAGTACTTC	CASSRGQGGETQYF
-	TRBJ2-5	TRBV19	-	TGTGCCAGTCAGGGGGGAGGAGGAGAGACCCAGTACTTC	CASQGGGGETQYF